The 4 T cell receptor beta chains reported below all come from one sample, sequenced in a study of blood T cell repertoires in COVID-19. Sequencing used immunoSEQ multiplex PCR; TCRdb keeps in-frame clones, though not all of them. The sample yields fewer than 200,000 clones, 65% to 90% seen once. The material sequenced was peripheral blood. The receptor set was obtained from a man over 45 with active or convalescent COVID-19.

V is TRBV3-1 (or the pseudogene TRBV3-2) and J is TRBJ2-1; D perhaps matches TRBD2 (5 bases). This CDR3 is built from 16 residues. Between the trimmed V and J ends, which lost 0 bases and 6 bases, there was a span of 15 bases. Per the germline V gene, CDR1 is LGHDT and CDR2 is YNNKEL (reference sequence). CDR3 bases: TGTGCCAGCAGCCAAGATCAGAGGGCAGTCCTCAATGAGCAGTTCTTC. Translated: CASSQDQRAVLNEQFF.

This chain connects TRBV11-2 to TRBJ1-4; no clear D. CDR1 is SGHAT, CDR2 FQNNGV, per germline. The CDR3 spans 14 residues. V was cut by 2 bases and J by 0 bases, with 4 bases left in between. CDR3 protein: CASSLTPTNEKLFF. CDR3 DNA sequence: TGTGCCAGCAGCTTAACACCAACTAATGAAAAACTGTTTTTT. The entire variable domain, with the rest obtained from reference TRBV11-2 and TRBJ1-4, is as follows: EAGVAQSPRYKIIEKRQSVAFWCNPISGHATLYWYQQILGQGPKLLIQFQNNGVVDDSQLPKDRFSAERLKGVDSTLKIQPAKLEDSAVYLCASSLTPTNEKLFFGSGTQLSVL.

The CDR3 DNA reads TGTGCCAGCAGCGAAGTAGGGGGTCCAGCTTTCTTT. Protein sequence: CASSEVGGPAFF. The chain couples TRBV7-9 to TRBJ1-1, with D possibly being TRBD1 (6 bases). This CDR3 contains 12 residues. Germline-derived CDR1 and CDR2 are SEHNR and FQNEAQ (reference sequence). Trimming removed 5 bases from V and 10 bases from J, with 14 bases in between.

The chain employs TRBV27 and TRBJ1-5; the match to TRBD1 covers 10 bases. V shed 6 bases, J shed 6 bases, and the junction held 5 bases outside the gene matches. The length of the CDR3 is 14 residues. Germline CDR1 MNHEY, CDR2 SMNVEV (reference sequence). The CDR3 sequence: CASSQGQGGQPQHF. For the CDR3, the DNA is TGTGCCAGCAGCCAAGGACAGGGGGGTCAGCCCCAGCATTTT.